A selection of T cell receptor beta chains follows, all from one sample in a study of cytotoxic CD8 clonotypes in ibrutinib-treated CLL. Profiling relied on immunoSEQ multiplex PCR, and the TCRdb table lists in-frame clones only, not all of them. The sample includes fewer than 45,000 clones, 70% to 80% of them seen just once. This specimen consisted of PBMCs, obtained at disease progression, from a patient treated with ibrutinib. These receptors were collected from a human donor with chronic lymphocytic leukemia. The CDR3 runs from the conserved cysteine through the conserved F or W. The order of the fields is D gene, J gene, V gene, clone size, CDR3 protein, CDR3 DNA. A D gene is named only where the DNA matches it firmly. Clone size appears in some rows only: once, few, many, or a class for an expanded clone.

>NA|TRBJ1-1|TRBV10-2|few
CASSTGPNTEAFF
TGCGCCAGTTCTACAGGGCCGAACACTGAAGCTTTCTTT
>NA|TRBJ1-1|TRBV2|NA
CASRTDLNTEAFF
TGTGCCAGCAGGACGGACCTTAACACTGAAGCTTTCTTT
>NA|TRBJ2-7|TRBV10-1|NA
CASSESHGNSYEQYF
TGCGCCAGCAGTGAGTCGCACGGGAACTCCTACGAGCAGTACTTC
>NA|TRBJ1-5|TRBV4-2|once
CASSQAIGDSNQPQHF
TGTGCCAGCAGCCAAGCTATAGGGGATAGCAATCAGCCCCAGCATTTT
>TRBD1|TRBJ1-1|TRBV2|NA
CASSEQGAGTEAFF
TGTGCCAGCAGTGAGCAGGGGGCCGGAACTGAAGCTTTCTTT
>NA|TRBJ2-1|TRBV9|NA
CASSVASTYNEQFF
TGTGCCAGCAGCGTGGCGAGCACCTACAATGAGCAGTTCTTC
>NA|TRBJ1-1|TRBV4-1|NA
CASSQEGNWGGTEAFF
TGCGCCAGCAGCCAAGAAGGTAATTGGGGTGGCACTGAAGCTTTCTTT
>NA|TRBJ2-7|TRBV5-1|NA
CASSPTAASSYEQYF
TGCGCCAGCAGCCCGACAGCGGCTAGCTCCTACGAGCAGTACTTC
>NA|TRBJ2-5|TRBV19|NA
CASSPPGETQYF
TGTGCCAGTAGTCCTCCCGGAGAGACCCAGTACTTC
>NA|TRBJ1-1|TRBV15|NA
CATSRAGTSTEAFF
TGTGCCACCAGCAGAGCCGGGACCTCCACTGAAGCTTTCTTT
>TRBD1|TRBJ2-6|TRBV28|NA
CASHKNRGLGANVLTF
TGTGCCAGCCATAAGAACAGGGGTTTGGGGGCCAACGTCCTGACTTTC
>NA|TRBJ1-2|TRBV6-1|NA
CASSVGFNYGYTF
TGTGCCAGCAGTGTTGGCTTTAACTATGGCTACACCTTC
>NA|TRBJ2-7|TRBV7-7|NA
CASSLGHLYEQYF
TGTGCTAGCAGCTTAGGGCACCTCTACGAGCAGTACTTC
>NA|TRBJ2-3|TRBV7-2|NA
CASSLDGGLGDTQYF
TGTGCCAGCAGCTTAGACGGGGGGCTGGGGGATACGCAGTATTTT
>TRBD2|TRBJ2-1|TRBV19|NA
CASSIAGTSYNEQFF
TGTGCCAGTAGTATAGCCGGGACTAGCTACAATGAGCAGTTCTTC
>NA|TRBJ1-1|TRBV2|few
CASRRDEDTEAFF
TGTGCCAGCAGGAGGGACGAAGACACTGAAGCTTTCTTT
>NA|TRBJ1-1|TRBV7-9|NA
CASSLGDFTEAFF
TGTGCCAGCAGCTTAGGGGACTTCACTGAAGCTTTCTTT
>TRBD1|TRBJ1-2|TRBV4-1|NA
CASSQTAGQANYGYTF
TGCGCCAGCAGCCAAACCGCCGGACAGGCTAACTATGGCTACACCTTC
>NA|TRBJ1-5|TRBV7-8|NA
CASSPMTGYNQPQHF
TGTGCCAGCAGCCCAATGACAGGTTACAATCAGCCCCAGCATTTT
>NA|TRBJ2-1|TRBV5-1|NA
CASSLVRQVADNEQFF
TGCGCCAGCAGCTTGGTCCGGCAGGTCGCAGACAATGAGCAGTTCTTC
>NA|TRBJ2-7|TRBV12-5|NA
CASGLYPGSYEQYF
TGTGCTAGTGGTTTGTATCCAGGCTCCTACGAGCAGTACTTC
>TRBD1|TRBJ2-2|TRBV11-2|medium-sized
CASSEGGWDRVVHTGELFF
TGTGCCAGCAGCGAAGGGGGGTGGGACAGGGTAGTTCACACCGGGGAGCTGTTTTTT
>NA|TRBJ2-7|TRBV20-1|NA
CSARDSERRYF
TGCAGTGCTAGAGATTCCGAGCGTCGGTACTTC